This is a list of T cell receptor beta chains from one sample in a study of cytomegalovirus exposure and HLA in healthy donors. TCRdb's table, derived via immunoSEQ multiplex PCR, lists solely in-frame clones and lacks some. This table holds about 120,000 clones, more than 60% found once. The sample taken for sequencing was PBMCs. The receptors derive from a woman aged 40 to 50 in good health and CMV-seropositive. Both conserved end residues are part of each CDR3. The D gene is left open where the match is weak. Clone size, where shown, is once, few, many, or a class for clones that have expanded.

v_call	clone_size	j_call	d_call	cdr3_nt	cdr3_aa
TRBV7-8	NA	TRBJ2-7	TRBD2	TGTGCCAGCAGCTTAGAAGCGGGAACCTACGAGCAGTACTTC	CASSLEAGTYEQYF
TRBV2	NA	TRBJ2-5	TRBD2	TGTGCCAGCAAAGGACTAGCGGGGTTGGAAGAGACCCAGTACTTC	CASKGLAGLEETQYF
TRBV5-1	NA	TRBJ2-3	TRBD1	TGCGCCAGCAGCTTAGACAGGGCCAGGGATACGCAGTATTTT	CASSLDRARDTQYF
TRBV6-5	NA	TRBJ1-1	NA	TGTGCCAGCAGTTACTCGAGCCCCGGGTACACTGAAGCTTTCTTT	CASSYSSPGYTEAFF
TRBV27	NA	TRBJ1-4	NA	TGTGCCAGCAGTTTATCTTTGTGGGCGGGAGATAATGAAAAACTGTTTTTT	CASSLSLWAGDNEKLFF
TRBV5-5	few	TRBJ2-3	TRBD1	TGTGCCAGCAGTTTGGACAGGTCTACAGATACGCAGTATTTT	CASSLDRSTDTQYF
TRBV7-2	few	TRBJ1-2	TRBD1	TGTGCCAGCAGCTTCCCCACCGGGACAGGGGACCCACATAACTATGGCTACACCTTC	CASSFPTGTGDPHNYGYTF
TRBV2	NA	TRBJ1-6	NA	TGTGCCAGCAGCGGACTGGGTGTACATTCCGCGGGGAATTCACCCCTCCACTTT	CASSGLGVHSAGNSPLHF
TRBV12-2	NA	TRBJ2-7	NA	TGTGCAAGTCGCTCTCCCTCCCTAGGCCAGCGGGAGGTCCAGATCGAGCAGTACTTC	CASRSPSLGQREVQIEQYF
TRBV19	NA	TRBJ1-4	TRBD1	TGTGCCAGCGCCGGGACAGGGGGGGAAAAACTGTTTTTT	CASAGTGGEKLFF
TRBV27	NA	TRBJ2-3	TRBD2	TGTGCCAGCAGTCAATCCGGGACTAGCGGGAGGGATACGCAGTATTTT	CASSQSGTSGRDTQYF
TRBV7-9	NA	TRBJ1-1	NA	TGTGCCAGCAGCCTAGGGGCGGGGAACACTGAAGCTTTCTTT	CASSLGAGNTEAFF
TRBV6-5	NA	TRBJ2-7	TRBD1	TGTGCCAGCAGTATAACGACAGGGGAGGTGGACGAGCAGTACTTC	CASSITTGEVDEQYF
TRBV9	NA	TRBJ2-3	TRBD2	TGTGCCAGCAGCGACCCGACTAGCGGGGCGACAGATACGCAGTATTTT	CASSDPTSGATDTQYF
TRBV7-2	NA	TRBJ2-2	TRBD2	TGTGCCAGCAGCTTAGAAAGCGGGAGGTTCACCGGGGAGCTGTTTTTT	CASSLESGRFTGELFF
TRBV7-9	NA	TRBJ1-4	TRBD1	TGTGCCAGCAGCTTGGGCGGGACAGGGCGCGAAAAACTGTTTTTT	CASSLGGTGREKLFF
TRBV7-9	NA	TRBJ1-5	TRBD1	TGTGCCAGCAGCTTAGGGACAGGAAATCAGCCCCAGCATTTT	CASSLGTGNQPQHF
TRBV9	NA	TRBJ2-1	NA	TGTGCCAGCAGCGTAGCACAGGGTGGATTCTATGAGCAGTTCTTC	CASSVAQGGFYEQFF
TRBV21-1	NA	TRBJ1-1	NA	TGTGCCCCCCCGGGGAACTATGAGAACACTGAAGCTTTCTTT	CAPPGNYENTEAFF
TRBV19	NA	TRBJ2-2	TRBD1	TGTGCCAGTAGTCCGGGACAGGGATTGGGCGGGGAGCTGTTTTTT	CASSPGQGLGGELFF
TRBV7-2	NA	TRBJ2-2	NA	TGTGCCAGCAGCTTCGGTCACTCGAACACCGGGGAGCTGTTTTTT	CASSFGHSNTGELFF
TRBV10-3	NA	TRBJ2-3	TRBD2	TGTGCCACCGCGACTAGCGGGAGGGTTGATACGCAGTATTTT	CATATSGRVDTQYF
TRBV10-3	NA	TRBJ1-1	NA	TGTGCCATCAGCCCGACGGGGGGGTTGTCTGAAGCTTTCTTT	CAISPTGGLSEAFF
TRBV5-6	NA	TRBJ1-1	NA	TGTGCCAGCAGCTGGGGATCGGGGGGGCGGAATACTGAAGCTTTCTTT	CASSWGSGGRNTEAFF